This T cell receptor (beta chain) was found in a study of T cell responses to AZD1222 COVID-19 vaccine. Study-wide results and caveats: Donors skewed white British and female; clonal diversity was possibly underestimated.

Method: immunoSEQ multiplex PCR; TCRdb's copy keeps in-frame clones and lacks some. The data show 170,000 or so clones, just over 90% seen once. As for this clone: Its antigen is unknown.

This CDR3 is 16 amino acids long. V was pared by 2 bases and J by 1 base, with 6 bases of the junction left unmatched. From germline, CDR1 is MNHEY and CDR2 SVGAGI. This clonotype was obtained from an adult in good health. The chain couples TRBV6-5 to TRBJ1-1, with 8 bases fitting TRBD1. Sequenced here: peripheral blood, sampled on day 0 of AZD1222 vaccination. CDR3 amino acids: CASSYHWQGANTEAFF. CDR3 nucleotide sequence: TGTGCCAGCAGTTACCATTGGCAGGGGGCGAACACTGAAGCTTTCTTT.